The 5 T cell receptor beta chains below were found in one sample sequenced in a study of blood T cell repertoires in COVID-19. Produced via immunoSEQ multiplex PCR; TCRdb's table is partial and in-frame only. The profile covers some 100,000 clones, with about 89% appearing a single time and 2.1% taken by the ten largest. The sequencing sample was made of peripheral blood. These receptors were obtained from a man aged 50 to 60 with active COVID-19.

The chain has TRBV19 and TRBJ1-5, with D perhaps matching TRBD1 (5 bases). Germline V gene lookup returns CDR1 LNHDA and CDR2 SQIVND (reference sequence). The CDR3 sequence is 15 residues long. The V and J ends lost 3 bases and 6 bases respectively, with 15 bases between them. CDR3 in DNA: TGTGCCAGTAGTATCGGGGGTGGGACCTTTCAGCCCCAGCATTTT. Translating gives CASSIGGGTFQPQHF.

This clone has only a few counts. The rearrangement uses TRBV4-1 and TRBJ2-5; TRBD1 is a possible D gene (6 bases). Germline V gene data show CDR1 as MGHRA and CDR2 as YSYEKL. The CDR3 spans 17 residues. V shed 2 bases and J shed 2 bases, with 18 bases lying between them. The CDR3 nucleotides are TGCGCCAGCAGCCAACGGACAGCACTCCCTAGGCAAGAGACCCAGTACTTC. As protein: CASSQRTALPRQETQYF.

This chain links TRBV3-1 (or the pseudogene TRBV3-2) with TRBJ1-1; D unresolved. Germline CDR1 reads LGHDT; CDR2 reads YNNKEL (reference sequence). The CDR3 covers 13 residues. V was cut by 4 bases and J by 1 base, with 7 bases left in between. The CDR3 protein is CASSRLENTEAFF. The CDR3 region has the DNA TGTGCCAGCAGCCGTCTAGAGAACACTGAAGCTTTCTTT.

V usage is TRBV9 and J usage is TRBJ2-2, with D tentatively TRBD2 (6 bases). Per the germline V gene, CDR1 is SGDLS and CDR2 is YYNGEE. The CDR3 contains 16 residues. With 2 bases removed from V and 0 bases from J, the gap between germline ends came to 11 bases. The CDR3 region is CASSVLGGTNTGELFF. CDR3 DNA: TGTGCCAGCAGCGTCTTAGGAGGGACGAACACCGGGGAGCTGTTTTTT. The full variable domain, with the rest looked up from reference TRBV9 and TRBJ2-2, is DSGVTQTPKHLITATGQRVTLRCSPRSGDLSVYWYQQSLDQGLQFLIQYYNGEERAKGNILERFSAQQFPDLHSELNLSSLELGDSALYFCASSVLGGTNTGELFFGEGSRLTVL.

The chain recombines TRBV7-7 with TRBJ2-5, with 7 bases identical to TRBD1. This CDR3 has 14 residues. The germline gives CDR1 SSHAT, CDR2 FNYEAQ (reference sequence). V was clipped by 3 bases and J by 5 bases; unmatched bases: 6. CDR3 region: CASSFTGAGETQYF. DNA for the CDR3: TGTGCCAGCAGCTTCACAGGGGCTGGGGAGACCCAGTACTTC.